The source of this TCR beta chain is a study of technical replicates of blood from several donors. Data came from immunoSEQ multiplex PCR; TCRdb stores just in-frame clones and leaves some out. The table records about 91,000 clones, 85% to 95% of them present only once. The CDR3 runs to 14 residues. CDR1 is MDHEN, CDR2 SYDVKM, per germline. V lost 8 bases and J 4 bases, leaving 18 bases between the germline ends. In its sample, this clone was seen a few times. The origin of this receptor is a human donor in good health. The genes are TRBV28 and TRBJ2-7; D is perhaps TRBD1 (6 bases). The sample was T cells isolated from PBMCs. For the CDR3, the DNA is TGTGCCAGCGGGGGCTCCTCGGTTTGGTACGAGCAGTACTTC. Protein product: CASGGSSVWYEQYF.